The clone carrying this T cell receptor beta chain has just one count. These data come from a study of technical replicates of blood from several donors. Measured with immunoSEQ multiplex PCR; TCRdb has only the in-frame clones, and not every one. The sample holds about 6,900 clones, 90% to 96% seen once. V was cut by 0 bases and J by 0 bases, with 7 bases left in between. The CDR3 is made up of 15 amino acids. CDR1 is SGHNT and CDR2 is YYREEE in the germline V gene (reference sequence). This sequence originates from a human donor in good health. V and J are TRBV5-4 and TRBJ2-1; D is unresolved. Source material: PBMCs. This chain's CDR3 is CASSLAADSYNEQFF. The CDR3 DNA follows: TGTGCCAGCAGCTTGGCGGCGGACTCCTACAATGAGCAGTTCTTC.